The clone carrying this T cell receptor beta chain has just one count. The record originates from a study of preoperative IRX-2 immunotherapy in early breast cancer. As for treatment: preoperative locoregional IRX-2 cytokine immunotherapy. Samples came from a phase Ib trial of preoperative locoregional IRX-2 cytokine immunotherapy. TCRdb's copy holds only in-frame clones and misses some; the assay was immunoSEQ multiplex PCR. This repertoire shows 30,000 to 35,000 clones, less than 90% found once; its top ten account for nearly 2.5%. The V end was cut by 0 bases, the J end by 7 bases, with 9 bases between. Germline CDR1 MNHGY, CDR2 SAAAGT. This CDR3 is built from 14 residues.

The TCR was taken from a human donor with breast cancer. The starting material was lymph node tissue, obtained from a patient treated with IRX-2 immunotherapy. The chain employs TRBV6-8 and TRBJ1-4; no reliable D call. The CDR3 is CASSYSAASEKLFF. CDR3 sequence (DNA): TGTGCCAGCAGTTACTCGGCAGCCAGTGAAAAACTGTTTTTT.